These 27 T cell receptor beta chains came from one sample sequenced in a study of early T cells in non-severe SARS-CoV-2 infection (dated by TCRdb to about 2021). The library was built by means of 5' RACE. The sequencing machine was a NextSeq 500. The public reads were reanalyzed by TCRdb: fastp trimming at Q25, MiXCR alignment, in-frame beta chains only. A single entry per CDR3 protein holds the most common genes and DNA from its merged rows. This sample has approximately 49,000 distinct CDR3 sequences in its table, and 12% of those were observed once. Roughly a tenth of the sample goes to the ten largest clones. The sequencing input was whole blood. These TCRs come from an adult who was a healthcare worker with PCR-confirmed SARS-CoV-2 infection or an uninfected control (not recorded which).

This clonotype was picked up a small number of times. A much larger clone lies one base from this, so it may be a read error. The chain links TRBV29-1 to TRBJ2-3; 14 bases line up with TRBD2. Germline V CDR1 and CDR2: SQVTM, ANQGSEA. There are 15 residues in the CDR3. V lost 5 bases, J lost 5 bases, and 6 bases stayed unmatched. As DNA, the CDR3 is TGCAGCGTTACGGGACTAGCGGGAGATAGAGATACGCAGTATTTT. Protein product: CSVTGLAGDRDTQYF.

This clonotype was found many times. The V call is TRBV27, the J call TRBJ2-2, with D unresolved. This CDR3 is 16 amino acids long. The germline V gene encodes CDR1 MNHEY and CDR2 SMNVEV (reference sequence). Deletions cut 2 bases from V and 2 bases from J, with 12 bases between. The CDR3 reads CASSLGLGVNTGELFF. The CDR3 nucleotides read TGTGCCAGCAGTTTAGGCCTTGGCGTAAACACCGGGGAGCTGTTTTTT.

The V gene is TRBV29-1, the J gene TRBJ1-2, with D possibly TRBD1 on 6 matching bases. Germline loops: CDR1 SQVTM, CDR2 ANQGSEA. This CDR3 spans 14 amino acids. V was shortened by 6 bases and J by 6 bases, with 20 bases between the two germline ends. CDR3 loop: CSVLKGQGRNGYTF. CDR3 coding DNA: TGCAGCGTCCTCAAGGGGCAGGGGAGGAATGGCTACACCTTC.

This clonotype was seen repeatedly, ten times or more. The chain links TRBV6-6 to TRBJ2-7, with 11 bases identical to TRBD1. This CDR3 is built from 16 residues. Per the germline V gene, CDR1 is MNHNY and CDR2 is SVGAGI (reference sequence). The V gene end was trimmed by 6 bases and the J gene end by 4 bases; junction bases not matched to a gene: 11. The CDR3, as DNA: TGTGCCAGCAGCAAGACGGCGGGGACAGGGGGGTACGAGCAGTACTTC. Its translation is CASSKTAGTGGYEQYF.

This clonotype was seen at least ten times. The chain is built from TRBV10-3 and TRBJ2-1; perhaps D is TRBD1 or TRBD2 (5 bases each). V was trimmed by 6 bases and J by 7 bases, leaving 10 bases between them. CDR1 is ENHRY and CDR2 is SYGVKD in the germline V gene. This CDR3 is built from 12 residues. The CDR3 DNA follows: TGTGCCATCAGCTTTGGGGGAAATGAGCAGTTCTTC. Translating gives CAISFGGNEQFF.

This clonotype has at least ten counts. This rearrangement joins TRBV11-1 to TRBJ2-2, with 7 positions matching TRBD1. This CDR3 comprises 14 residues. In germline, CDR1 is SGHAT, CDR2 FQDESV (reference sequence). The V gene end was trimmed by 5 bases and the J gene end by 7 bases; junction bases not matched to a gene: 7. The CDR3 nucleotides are TGTGCCAGCAGCCCGACAGGGTCGATCGGGGAGCTGTTTTTT. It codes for CASSPTGSIGELFF.

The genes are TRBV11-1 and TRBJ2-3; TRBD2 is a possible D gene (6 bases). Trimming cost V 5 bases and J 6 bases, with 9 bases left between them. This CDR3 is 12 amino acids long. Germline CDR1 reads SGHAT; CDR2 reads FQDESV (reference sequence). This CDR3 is CASSIGRDTQYF. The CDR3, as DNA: TGTGCCAGCAGCATAGGGAGGGATACGCAGTATTTT.

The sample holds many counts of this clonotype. The CDR3 protein is CASSLIADNSPLHF. CDR3 coding DNA: TGTGCCAGCAGTTTAATCGCGGATAATTCACCCCTCCACTTT. J is TRBJ1-6 and V is TRBV28; D gene unclear. Between the trimmed V and J ends, which lost 2 bases and 5 bases, there was a span of 7 bases. This CDR3 is built from 14 residues. Germline assignment: CDR1 MDHEN and CDR2 SYDVKM.

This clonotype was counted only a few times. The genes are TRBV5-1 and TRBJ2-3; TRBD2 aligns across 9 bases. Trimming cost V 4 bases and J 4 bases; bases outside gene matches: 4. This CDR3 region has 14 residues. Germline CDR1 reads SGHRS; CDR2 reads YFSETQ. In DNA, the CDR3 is TGCGCCAGCAGCCAGCTAGCGGGGTCAGATACGCAGTATTTT. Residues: CASSQLAGSDTQYF.

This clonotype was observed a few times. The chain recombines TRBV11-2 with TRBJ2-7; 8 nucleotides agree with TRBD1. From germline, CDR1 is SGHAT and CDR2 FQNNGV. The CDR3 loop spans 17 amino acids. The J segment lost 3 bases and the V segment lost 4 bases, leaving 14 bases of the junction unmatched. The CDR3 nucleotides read TGTGCCAGCAGCTCAAGCCCCGTCCCCAGGGGGCTCTACGAGCAGTACTTC. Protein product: CASSSSPVPRGLYEQYF.

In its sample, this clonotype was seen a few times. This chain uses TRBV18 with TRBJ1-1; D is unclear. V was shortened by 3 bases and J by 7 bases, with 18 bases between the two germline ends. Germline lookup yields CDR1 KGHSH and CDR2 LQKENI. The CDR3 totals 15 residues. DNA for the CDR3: TGTGCCAGCTCACCTTCCGGCCGGTCCTGGATTGAAGCTTTCTTT. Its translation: CASSPSGRSWIEAFF.

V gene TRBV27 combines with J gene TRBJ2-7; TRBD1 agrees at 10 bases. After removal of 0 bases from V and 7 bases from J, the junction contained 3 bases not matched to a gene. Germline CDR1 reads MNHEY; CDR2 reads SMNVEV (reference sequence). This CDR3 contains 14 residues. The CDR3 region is CASSLSWGQGEQYF. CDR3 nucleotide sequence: TGTGCCAGCAGTTTATCGTGGGGACAGGGGGAGCAGTACTTC.

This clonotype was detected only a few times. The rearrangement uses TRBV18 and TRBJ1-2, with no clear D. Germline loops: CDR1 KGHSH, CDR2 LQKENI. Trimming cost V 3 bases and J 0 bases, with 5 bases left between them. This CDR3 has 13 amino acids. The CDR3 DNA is TGTGCCAGCTCACCTCCAGCTAACTATGGCTACACCTTC. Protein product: CASSPPANYGYTF.

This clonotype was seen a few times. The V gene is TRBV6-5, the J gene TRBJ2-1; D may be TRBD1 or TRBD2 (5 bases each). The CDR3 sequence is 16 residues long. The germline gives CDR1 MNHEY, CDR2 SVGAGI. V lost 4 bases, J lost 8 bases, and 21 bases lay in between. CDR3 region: CASSSPGPQIPDEQFF. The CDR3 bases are TGTGCCAGCAGTTCCCCGGGACCCCAGATTCCAGATGAGCAGTTCTTC.

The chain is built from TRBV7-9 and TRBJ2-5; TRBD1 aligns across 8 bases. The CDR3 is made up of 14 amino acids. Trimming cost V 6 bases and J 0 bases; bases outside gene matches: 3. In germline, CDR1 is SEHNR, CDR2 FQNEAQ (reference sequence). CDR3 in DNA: TGTGCCAGCAGGGGGACAGGAGACCAAGAGACCCAGTACTTC. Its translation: CASRGTGDQETQYF.

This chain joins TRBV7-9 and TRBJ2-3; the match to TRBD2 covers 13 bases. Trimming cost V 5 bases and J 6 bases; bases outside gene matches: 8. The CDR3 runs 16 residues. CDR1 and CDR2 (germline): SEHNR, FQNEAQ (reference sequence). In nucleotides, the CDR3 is TGTGCCAGCAGCCCAGGACTAGCGGGAGATTCGGATACGCAGTATTTT. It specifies CASSPGLAGDSDTQYF.

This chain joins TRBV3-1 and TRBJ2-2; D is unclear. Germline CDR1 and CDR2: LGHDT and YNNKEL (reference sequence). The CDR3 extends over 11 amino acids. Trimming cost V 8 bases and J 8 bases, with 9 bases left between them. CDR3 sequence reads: CASARAGELFF. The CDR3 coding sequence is TGTGCCAGCGCACGGGCGGGGGAGCTGTTTTTT.

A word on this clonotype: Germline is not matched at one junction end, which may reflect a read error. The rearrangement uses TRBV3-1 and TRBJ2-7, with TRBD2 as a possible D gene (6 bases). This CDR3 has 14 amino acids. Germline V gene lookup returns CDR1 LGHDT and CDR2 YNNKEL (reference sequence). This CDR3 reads CACSLRTTLGEQYF. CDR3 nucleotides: TGTGCCTGCAGCCTTCGGACTACCCTGGGCGAGCAGTACTTC.

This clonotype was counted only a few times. CDR3 DNA sequence: TGCGCCAGCAGCTTGATAGAGTCCAATGAGCAGTTCTTC. As protein: CASSLIESNEQFF. The V and J genes are TRBV5-1 and TRBJ2-1; D not certain. This CDR3 is 13 amino acids long. CDR1 is SGHRS, CDR2 YFSETQ, per germline. V dropped 1 base and J dropped 6 bases, with 8 bases sitting between them.

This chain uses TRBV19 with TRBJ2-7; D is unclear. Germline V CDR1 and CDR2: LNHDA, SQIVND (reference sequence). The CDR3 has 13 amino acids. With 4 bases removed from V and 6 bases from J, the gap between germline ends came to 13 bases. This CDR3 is CASSTGRAAEQYF. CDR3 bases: TGTGCCAGTAGTACTGGTAGGGCTGCCGAGCAGTACTTC.

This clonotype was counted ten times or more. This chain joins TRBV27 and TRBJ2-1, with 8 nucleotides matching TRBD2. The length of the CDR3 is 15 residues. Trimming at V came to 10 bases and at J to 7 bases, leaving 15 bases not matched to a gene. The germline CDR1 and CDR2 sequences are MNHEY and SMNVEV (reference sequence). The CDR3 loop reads CATAGRGGGRNEQFF. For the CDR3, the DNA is TGTGCCACCGCCGGGAGGGGGGGTGGACGGAATGAGCAGTTCTTC.

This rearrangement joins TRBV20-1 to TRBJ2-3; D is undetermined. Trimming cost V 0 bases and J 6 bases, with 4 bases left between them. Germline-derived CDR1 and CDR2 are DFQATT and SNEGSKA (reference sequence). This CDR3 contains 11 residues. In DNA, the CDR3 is TGCAGTGCTAGAGATTTTGATACGCAGTATTTT. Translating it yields CSARDFDTQYF.

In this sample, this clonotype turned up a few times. The CDR3 nucleotides read TGTGCCAGCAGCTTACAGGGGGCAGACATTCAGTACTTC. It codes for CASSLQGADIQYF. This chain uses TRBV7-9 with TRBJ2-4; 8 bases fit TRBD1. The germline gives CDR1 SEHNR, CDR2 FQNEAQ (reference sequence). The CDR3 consists of 13 residues. The trim removed 2 bases at V and 8 bases at J, leaving 2 bases unmatched.

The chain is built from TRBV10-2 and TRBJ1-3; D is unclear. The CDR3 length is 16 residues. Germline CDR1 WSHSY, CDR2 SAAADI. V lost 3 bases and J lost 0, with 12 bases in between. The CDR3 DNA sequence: TGCGCCAGCAGTGAAGTTGAGACCGGCTCTGGAAACACCATATATTTT. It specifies CASSEVETGSGNTIYF.

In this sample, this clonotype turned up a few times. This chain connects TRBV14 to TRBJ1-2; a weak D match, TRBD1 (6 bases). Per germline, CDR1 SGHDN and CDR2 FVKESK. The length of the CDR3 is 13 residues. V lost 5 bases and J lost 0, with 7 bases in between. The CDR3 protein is CASSGQSNYGYTF. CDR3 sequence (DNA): TGTGCCAGCAGCGGACAGTCTAACTATGGCTACACCTTC. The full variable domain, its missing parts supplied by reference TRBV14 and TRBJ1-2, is EAGVTQFPSHSVIEKGQTVTLRCDPISGHDNLYWYRRVMGKEIKFLLHFVKESKQDESGMPNNRFLAERTGGTYSTLKVQPAELEDSGVYFCASSGQSNYGYTFGSGTRLTVV.

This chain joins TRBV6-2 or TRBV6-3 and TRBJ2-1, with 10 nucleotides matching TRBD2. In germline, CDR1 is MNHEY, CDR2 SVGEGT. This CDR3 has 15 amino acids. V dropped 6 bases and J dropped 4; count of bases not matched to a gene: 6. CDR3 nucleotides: TGTGCCAGCAGCCTGGGACTAGCGCTATACAATGAGCAGTTCTTC. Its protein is CASSLGLALYNEQFF.

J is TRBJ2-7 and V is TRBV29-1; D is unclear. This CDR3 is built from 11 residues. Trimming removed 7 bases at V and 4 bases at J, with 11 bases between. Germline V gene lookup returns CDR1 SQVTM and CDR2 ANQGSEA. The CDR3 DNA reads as TGCAGCGCCGGACCAGCGTACGAGCAGTACTTC. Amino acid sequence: CSAGPAYEQYF.